This T cell receptor beta chain was captured by sequencing in a study of T-cell reconstitution after alpha-beta-depleted transplantation in children. Findings and limits, study-wide: About two months after transplant, alpha-beta T cells reportedly came from several hundred expanded graft clones. Day-60 TCRbeta diversity that was high in some patients was derived from surviving recipient T cells and thymic progenitors. When one year had passed after transplant, most T-cell counts and diversity came from newly produced T cells.

CDR1 is LGHDT and CDR2 is YNNKEL in the germline V gene (reference sequence). The CDR3 extends over 15 amino acids. V trimming: 4 bases; J trimming: 5 bases; junction bases outside the gene matches: 3. Many counts were recorded for this clonotype. Its target is unknown. Unique molecular identifiers were incorporated into the prepared TCRbeta library. Each CDR3 protein is one row after TCRdb ran MiXCR on the PCR reads. The sample contains several thousand distinct CDR3 sequences, roughly 10% of which appear only once. The genes are TRBV3-1 and TRBJ2-1, with 12 positions matching TRBD2. Sample: PBMCs, mostly from graft donor cells, taken 360 days after TCRalphabeta/CD19-depleted stem cell transplant. This TCR was recovered from a patient under 10 years old who had a stem cell transplant for inherited bone marrow failure, so the T cells may come from the graft donor. The CDR3 is CASSLRLAGDNEQFF. In nucleotides, the CDR3 is TGTGCCAGCAGCCTCCGACTAGCGGGAGACAATGAGCAGTTCTTC.